This T cell receptor (beta chain) stems from a study of blood T cells in healthy people across ages. This CDR3 contains 13 residues. Between the trimmed V and J ends, which lost 4 bases and 8 bases, there was a span of 11 bases. Through a sample-barcoded 5' primer and a J-beta primer mix, a second PCR was run for roughly 6 to 12 cycles. TCRdb itself ran the 5' RACE reads through MiXCR, one entry per CDR3 protein. This table holds over 1,500,000 distinct CDR3 sequences, 40% to 55% found once. V and J are TRBV12-3 or TRBV12-4 and TRBJ1-4, with D uncertain. The receptor was derived from a woman between 40 and 55 years old in good health. The sample comprised blood. In DNA, the CDR3 is TGTGCCAGCAGTTCTGGGGTCATAGAAAAACTGTTTTTT. Amino acids: CASSSGVIEKLFF.